This TCR beta chain was identified in a study of T cell responses to AZD1222 COVID-19 vaccine. General observations from the study: Donors were chiefly white British, with a greater number of females, and clonal diversity was perhaps underestimated. Dominant at 160-218 and 743-854, vaccine-associated CD4 TCRs also spanned spike.

Details on this clone: What it recognizes is unknown.

Generated by immunoSEQ multiplex PCR, the TCRdb table keeps only in-frame clones and is missing some. This sample has 150,000 to 200,000 clones; more than 80% occur once, and the top ten carry roughly 4%. CDR1 and CDR2 (germline): DFQATT, SNEGSKA (reference sequence). This CDR3 comprises 11 residues. V lost 7 bases and J 3 bases, leaving 10 bases between the germline ends. This TCR was sampled from an adult who received the MenACWY meningococcal vaccine as a control. V gene TRBV20-1 combines with J gene TRBJ2-7; D is unresolved. The source was peripheral blood, collected 28 days after the second dose of the MenACWY control vaccine. CDR3 region: CSGVGVYEQYF. The CDR3 nucleotides are TGCAGTGGGGTTGGGGTCTACGAGCAGTACTTC.